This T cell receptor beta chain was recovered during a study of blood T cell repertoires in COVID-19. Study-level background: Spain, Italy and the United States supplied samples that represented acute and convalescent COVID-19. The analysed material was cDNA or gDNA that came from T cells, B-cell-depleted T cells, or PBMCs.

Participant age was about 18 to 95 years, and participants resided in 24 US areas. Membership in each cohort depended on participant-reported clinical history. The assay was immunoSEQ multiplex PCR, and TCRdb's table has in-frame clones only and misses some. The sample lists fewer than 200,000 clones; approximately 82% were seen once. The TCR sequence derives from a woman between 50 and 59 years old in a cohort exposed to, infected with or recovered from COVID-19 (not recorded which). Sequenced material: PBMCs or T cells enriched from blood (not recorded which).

The CDR3 region has the DNA TGTGCCAGCAGCTTAACTAGCGGGGGATCAGATACGCAGTATTTT. Its translation is CASSLTSGGSDTQYF. The rearrangement links TRBV7-2 to TRBJ2-3; 11 nucleotides align to TRBD2. Germline V gene data show CDR1 as SGHTA and CDR2 as FQGNSA. The CDR3 extends over 15 amino acids. The V and J ends lost 2 bases and 4 bases, in that order; junction bases with no gene match: 2. Based on the CDR3 plus reference TRBV7-2 and TRBJ2-3, the full variable domain is GAGVSQSPSNKVTEKGKDVELRCDPISGHTALYWYRQSLGQGLEFLIYFQGNSAPDKSGLPSDRFSAERTGGSVSTLTIQRTQQEDSAVYLCASSLTSGGSDTQYFGPGTRLTVL.